A selection of T cell receptor beta chains follows, all from one sample in a study of cytomegalovirus exposure and HLA in healthy donors. Measured with immunoSEQ multiplex PCR; TCRdb has only the in-frame clones, and not every one. The sample has around 200,000 clones; about 85% are singletons. Material: PBMCs. All receptors derive from a woman aged 45-65 years in good health and CMV-seropositive. The CDR3 runs from the conserved cysteine through the conserved F or W. D genes are given only for firm matches. Clone size appears in some rows only: once, few, many, or a class for an expanded clone.

J: TRBJ1-2
D: .
V: TRBV20-1
size: .
DNA: TGCAGTGCTAGGAATAGAATCAGCTACACCTTC
CDR3: CSARNRISYTF

J: TRBJ1-5
D: .
V: TRBV19
size: .
DNA: TGTGCCAGTAGTCCCGGCAGGGGCAATCAGCCCCAGCATTTT
CDR3: CASSPGRGNQPQHF

J: TRBJ2-1
D: TRBD2
V: TRBV9
size: .
DNA: TGTGCCAGCAGCGTAGGTGTGACTAGCGGTGACAATGAGCAGTTCTTC
CDR3: CASSVGVTSGDNEQFF

J: TRBJ2-3
D: TRBD1
V: TRBV5-4
size: .
DNA: TGTGCCAGCAGCACCGACAGGGGGCTAACAGATACGCAGTATTTT
CDR3: CASSTDRGLTDTQYF

J: TRBJ2-3
D: .
V: TRBV7-3
size: .
DNA: TGTGCCAGCAGCCCCGGGTGGGGCCCCCGGCATACGCAGTATTTT
CDR3: CASSPGWGPRHTQYF

J: TRBJ2-7
D: .
V: TRBV5-8
size: .
DNA: TGTGCCAGCAGCTTGGAAATAGCGGCCTCCTACGAGCAGTACTTC
CDR3: CASSLEIAASYEQYF

J: TRBJ1-3
D: TRBD1
V: TRBV9
size: .
DNA: TGTGCCAGCAGCGTAGGACAGGGATTACCTTTAGCTGGAAACACCATATATTTT
CDR3: CASSVGQGLPLAGNTIYF

J: TRBJ2-3
D: TRBD2
V: TRBV29-1
size: .
DNA: TGCAGCGTTGCTTTCCTAGCGGGAGGTGGGAGCACAGATACGCAGTATTTT
CDR3: CSVAFLAGGGSTDTQYF

J: TRBJ2-7
D: .
V: TRBV5-1
size: few
DNA: TGCGCCAGCAGCTTGGGCTTACTAAGCTCCTACGAGCAGTACTTC
CDR3: CASSLGLLSSYEQYF

J: TRBJ2-7
D: TRBD2
V: TRBV6-6
size: .
DNA: TGTGCCAGCAGCCTAGCGGGGCTACTTTACGAGCAGTACTTC
CDR3: CASSLAGLLYEQYF

J: TRBJ2-7
D: .
V: TRBV5-1
size: .
DNA: TGCGCCAGCAGCCTGGGGCTCAGTTCCTACGAGCAGTACTTC
CDR3: CASSLGLSSYEQYF

J: TRBJ1-5
D: TRBD1
V: TRBV4-1
size: .
DNA: TGCGCCAGCAGCCGGGACAGGGACAATCAGCCCCAGCATTTT
CDR3: CASSRDRDNQPQHF

J: TRBJ1-2
D: TRBD1
V: TRBV7-2
size: .
DNA: TGTGCCAGCAGCCTACACTCCCGACAGGGCTATGGCTACACCTTC
CDR3: CASSLHSRQGYGYTF

J: TRBJ2-3
D: .
V: TRBV7-9
size: .
DNA: TGTGCCAGCAGCTTAGAGGGGCAGGTTAGCACAGATACGCAGTATTTT
CDR3: CASSLEGQVSTDTQYF

J: TRBJ2-2
D: .
V: TRBV12-2
size: .
DNA: TGTGCAAGTCGCTTTTTCGAACTAGCGGGTAGCACCGGGGAGCTGTTTTTT
CDR3: CASRFFELAGSTGELFF

J: TRBJ1-2
D: .
V: TRBV18
size: .
DNA: TGTGCCAGCTCACCACTGGACGGGGGCTATGGCTACACCTTC
CDR3: CASSPLDGGYGYTF

J: TRBJ2-3
D: TRBD1
V: TRBV7-9
size: once
DNA: TGTGCCAGCAGCTCGACTACGACAGGGACAGGAGCGAACACAGATACGCAGTATTTT
CDR3: CASSSTTTGTGANTDTQYF

J: TRBJ2-1
D: TRBD2
V: TRBV28
size: .
DNA: TGTGCCAGCAGGGCGGGGGGGCCCGATGAGCAGTTCTTC
CDR3: CASRAGGPDEQFF

J: TRBJ1-2
D: TRBD1
V: TRBV28
size: .
DNA: TGTGCCAGCAGTTCTTCTGGACCCGGGACAGGAGAAGCTAACTATGGCTACACCTTC
CDR3: CASSSSGPGTGEANYGYTF

J: TRBJ2-1
D: TRBD2
V: TRBV6-4
size: .
DNA: TGTGCCAGCAGTGATAGCGGGGGGCCCGATGAGCAGTTCTTC
CDR3: CASSDSGGPDEQFF

J: TRBJ1-2
D: .
V: TRBV28
size: .
DNA: TGTGCCAGCAGTTCTGCCCTGACAGGATACTATGGCTACACCTTC
CDR3: CASSSALTGYYGYTF

J: TRBJ2-1
D: TRBD1
V: TRBV6-1
size: .
DNA: TGTGCCAGCAGTGATGACAGGGGAGATGAGCAGTTCTTC
CDR3: CASSDDRGDEQFF

J: TRBJ2-3
D: TRBD2
V: TRBV9
size: .
DNA: TGTGCCAGCAGCGCCTCCGGGACTAGCCTTGGTACGCAGTATTTT
CDR3: CASSASGTSLGTQYF

J: TRBJ2-7
D: TRBD1
V: TRBV6-5
size: .
DNA: TGTGCCGCGACCTCAGGGGGCTTAGGGGGGCAGTACTTC
CDR3: CAATSGGLGGQYF

J: TRBJ2-3
D: TRBD2
V: TRBV13
size: .
DNA: TGTGCCAGCAGCTCCCGTTTTAGCGGGGTTCTGGATACGCAGTATTTT
CDR3: CASSSRFSGVLDTQYF

J: TRBJ1-1
D: TRBD1
V: TRBV6-5
size: .
DNA: TGTGCCAGCAGTCGGGGGACAGGCGATCGTGAAGCTTTCTTT
CDR3: CASSRGTGDREAFF

J: TRBJ1-3
D: TRBD1
V: TRBV6-6
size: .
DNA: TGTGCCAGCAGGGAACAGGGGTCTGGAAACACCATATATTTT
CDR3: CASREQGSGNTIYF

J: TRBJ1-4
D: TRBD1
V: TRBV9
size: .
DNA: TGTGCCAGCAGCGTAGGGACGACAGGGACCGAACTGTTTTTT
CDR3: CASSVGTTGTELFF

J: TRBJ2-3
D: .
V: TRBV5-6
size: few
DNA: TGTGCCAGCAGCTTCCAGGATCGTCCAGATACGCAGTATTTT
CDR3: CASSFQDRPDTQYF

J: TRBJ1-1
D: .
V: TRBV7-3
size: .
DNA: TGTGCCAGCAGCTTCGGTACGAACACTGAAGCTTTCTTT
CDR3: CASSFGTNTEAFF

J: TRBJ2-7
D: .
V: TRBV7-9
size: once
DNA: TGTGCCAGCAGCCCAGGGGGGTACGAGCAGTACTTC
CDR3: CASSPGGYEQYF

J: TRBJ1-2
D: .
V: TRBV6-5
size: once
DNA: TGTGCCAGCAGCCAGGGACATGCCTATGGCTACACCTTC
CDR3: CASSQGHAYGYTF

J: TRBJ2-7
D: .
V: TRBV5-1
size: few
DNA: TGCGCCAGCAGGGGTGACAGGTACTACGAGCAGTACTTC
CDR3: CASRGDRYYEQYF

J: TRBJ1-5
D: .
V: TRBV9
size: .
DNA: TGTGCCAGCAGCGGTCGGACAGCCGCTAATCAGCCCCAGCATTTT
CDR3: CASSGRTAANQPQHF

J: TRBJ1-3
D: TRBD1
V: TRBV6-5
size: .
DNA: TGTGCCAGCAGAAAACAGGGGAGCTCTGGAAACACCATATATTTT
CDR3: CASRKQGSSGNTIYF

J: TRBJ1-4
D: .
V: TRBV29-1
size: .
DNA: TGCAGCGTGCCGGGACTCAGTAATGAAAAACTGTTTTTT
CDR3: CSVPGLSNEKLFF

J: TRBJ1-1
D: .
V: TRBV29-1
size: .
DNA: TGCAGCGCGAGAGGACAGTCGAACACTGAAGCTTTCTTT
CDR3: CSARGQSNTEAFF

J: TRBJ1-6
D: .
V: TRBV5-1
size: .
DNA: TGCGCCAGCAGCTTCAAGGAATCGGGGCCCCTCCACTTT
CDR3: CASSFKESGPLHF

J: TRBJ2-2
D: .
V: TRBV5-5
size: few
DNA: TGTGCCAGCAGCTTGGGACAGAACACCGGGGAGCTGTTTTTT
CDR3: CASSLGQNTGELFF

J: TRBJ1-4
D: TRBD1
V: TRBV5-1
size: few
DNA: TGCGCCAGCAGCCCAGGACAGGGTCGGGAAAAACTGTTTTTT
CDR3: CASSPGQGREKLFF